This T cell receptor beta chain was sequenced for a study of blood T cell repertoires in COVID-19. Study-wide background: COVID-19 samples from acute and convalescent phases originated in the United States, Italy and Spain. PBMCs, B-cell-depleted T cells, or T cells provided the cDNA or gDNA that made up the material.

Authors' analysis steps: Quantification of nucleated cells was approximated via reference gene primer amplification. Data came from immunoSEQ multiplex PCR; TCRdb stores just in-frame clones and leaves some out. V and J calls and clone size come straight from that table; D and trimming were deduced from the DNA. In the table there are approximately 100,000 clones, roughly 79% of which are singletons. The CDR3 sequence is 16 residues long. CDR1 is MNHEY and CDR2 is SVGAGI in the germline V gene. Unmatched junction bases numbered 10, after V lost 2 bases and J lost 7 bases. This clone was picked up one time.

The chain links TRBV6-5 to TRBJ2-7, with 11 bases that match TRBD2. The sequence was obtained from a man aged 70 or older with acute or convalescent COVID-19. The specimen sequenced was peripheral blood. The CDR3 coding sequence is TGTGCCAGCAGTTACGGAGCTAGCGGGAGGCTGTCGGAGCAGTACTTC. Its protein is CASSYGASGRLSEQYF.